This TCR beta chain was profiled in a study of shared clonotypes between healthy human individuals. Profiling relied on immunoSEQ multiplex PCR, and the TCRdb table lists in-frame clones only, not all of them. The profile shows 2,500,000 or so clones, 93% of them singletons. From germline, CDR1 is MNHNS and CDR2 SASEGT. V gave up 0 bases and J gave up 10 bases, with 15 bases separating them. The CDR3 spans 14 residues. The sequence came from a man younger than 35 in good health. Some clones in this sample may be carry-over from other donors' samples. The chain employs TRBV6-1 and TRBJ1-1; D is uncertain. Material: naive CD4+ T cells from PBMCs. Subset defined: CD45RA+ positively selected. The CDR3 protein is CASSEAPGKRTAFF. CDR3 nucleotides: TGTGCCAGCAGTGAAGCCCCAGGAAAAAGGACAGCTTTCTTT.